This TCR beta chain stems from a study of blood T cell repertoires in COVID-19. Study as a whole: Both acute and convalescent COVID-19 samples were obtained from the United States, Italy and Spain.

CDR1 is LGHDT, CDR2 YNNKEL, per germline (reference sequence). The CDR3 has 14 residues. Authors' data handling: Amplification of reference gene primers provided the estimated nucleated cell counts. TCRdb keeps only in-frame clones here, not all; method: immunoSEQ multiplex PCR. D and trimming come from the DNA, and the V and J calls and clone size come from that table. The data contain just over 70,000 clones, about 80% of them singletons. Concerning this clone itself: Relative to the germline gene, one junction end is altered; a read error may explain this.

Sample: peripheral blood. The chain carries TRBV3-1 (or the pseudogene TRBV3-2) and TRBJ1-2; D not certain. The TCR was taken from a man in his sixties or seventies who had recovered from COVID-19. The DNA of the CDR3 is TGTGCCAGCAGCCAAGCAACCCCTAACGATGGCTACACCTTC. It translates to CASSQATPNDGYTF.